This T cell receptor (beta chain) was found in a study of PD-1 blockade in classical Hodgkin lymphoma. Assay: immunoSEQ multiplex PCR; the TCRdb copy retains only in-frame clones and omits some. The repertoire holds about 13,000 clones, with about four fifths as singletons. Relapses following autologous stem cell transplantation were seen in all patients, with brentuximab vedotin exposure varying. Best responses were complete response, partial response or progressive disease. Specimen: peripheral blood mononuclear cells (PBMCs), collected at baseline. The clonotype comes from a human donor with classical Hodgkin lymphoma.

The DNA for the CDR3 is TGTGCCAGCAGCTCCACAGGGGAGGGCTATGGCTACACCTTC. Its translation: CASSSTGEGYGYTF. V and J are TRBV11-2 and TRBJ1-2, with 7 positions matching TRBD1. V was clipped by 4 bases and J by 4 bases; unmatched bases: 6. The germline gives CDR1 SGHAT, CDR2 FQNNGV. The CDR3 contains 14 residues.